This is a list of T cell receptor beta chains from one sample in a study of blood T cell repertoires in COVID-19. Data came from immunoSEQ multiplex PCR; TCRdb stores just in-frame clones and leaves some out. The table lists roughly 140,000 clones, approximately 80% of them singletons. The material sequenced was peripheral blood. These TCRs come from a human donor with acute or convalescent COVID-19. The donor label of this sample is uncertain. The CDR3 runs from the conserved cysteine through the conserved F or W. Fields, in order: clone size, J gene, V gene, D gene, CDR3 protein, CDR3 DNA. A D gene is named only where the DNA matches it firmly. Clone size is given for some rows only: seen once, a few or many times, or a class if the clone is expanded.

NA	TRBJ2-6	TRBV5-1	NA	CASSFSSPGANVLTF	TGCGCCAGCAGCTTCTCCTCTCCTGGGGCCAACGTCCTGACTTTC
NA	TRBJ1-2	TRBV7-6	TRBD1	CASSKMTGYSYGYTF	TGTGCCAGCAGCAAAATGACAGGGTACTCCTATGGCTACACCTTC
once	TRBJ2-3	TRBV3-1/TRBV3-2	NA	CASSLTGIPDTQYF	TGTGCCAGCAGCCTAACAGGGATCCCAGATACGCAGTATTTT
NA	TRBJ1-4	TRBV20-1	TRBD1	CSASNPGTGESGEKLFF	TGCAGTGCTAGTAACCCCGGTACAGGGGAGTCAGGTGAAAAACTGTTTTTT
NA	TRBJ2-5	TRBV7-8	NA	CASSAPGHFIVTQYF	TGTGCCAGCAGCGCCCCTGGACATTTTATTGTAACCCAGTACTTC
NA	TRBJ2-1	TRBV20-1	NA	CSIGGINEQFF	TGCAGTATCGGAGGGATCAATGAGCAGTTCTTC
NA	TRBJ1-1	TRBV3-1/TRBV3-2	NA	CASSQVHTGRDAEAFF	TGTGCCAGCAGCCAAGTTCATACAGGGAGGGACGCTGAAGCTTTCTTT
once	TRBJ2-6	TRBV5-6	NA	CASSPGTLGANVLTF	TGTGCCAGCAGCCCGGGGACACTCGGGGCCAACGTCCTGACTTTC
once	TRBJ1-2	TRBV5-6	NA	CASSLPGTDGYTF	TGTGCCAGCAGCTTGCCAGGGACTGATGGCTACACCTTC
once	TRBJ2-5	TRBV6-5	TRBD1	CASSWGTGVETQYF	TGTGCCAGCAGCTGGGGGACAGGGGTAGAGACCCAGTACTTC
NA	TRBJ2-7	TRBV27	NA	CASSPGHPSYEQYF	TGTGCCAGCAGTCCCGGACACCCTTCCTACGAGCAGTACTTC
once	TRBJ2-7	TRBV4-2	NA	CASSQGGTATYEQYF	TGTGCCAGCAGCCAAGGCGGGACAGCCACCTACGAGCAGTACTTC
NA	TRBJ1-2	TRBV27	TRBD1	CASGPGQGVASYTF	TGTGCCAGCGGACCTGGACAGGGGGTTGCGAGCTACACCTTC
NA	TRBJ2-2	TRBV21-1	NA	CGAGTGDTGELFF	TGTGGTGCCGGGACAGGGGACACCGGGGAGCTGTTTTTT
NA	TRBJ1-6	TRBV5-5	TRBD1	CASSLEGQGPGALHF	TGTGCCAGCAGCTTGGAAGGACAGGGACCTGGGGCCCTCCACTTT
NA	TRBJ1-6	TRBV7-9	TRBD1	CASSPQGDGSPLHF	TGTGCCAGCAGCCCACAGGGGGACGGTTCACCCCTCCACTTT
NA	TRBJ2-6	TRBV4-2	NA	CASSQPGSGANVLTF	TGTGCCAGCAGCCAACCCGGCTCTGGGGCCAACGTCCTGACTTTC
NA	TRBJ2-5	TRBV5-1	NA	CASSSQGGQETQYF	TGCGCCAGCAGCTCCCAGGGGGGTCAAGAGACCCAGTACTTC
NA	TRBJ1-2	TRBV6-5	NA	CASSYSGRGIYGYTF	TGTGCCAGCAGTTACTCGGGGAGGGGAATTTACGGCTACACCTTC
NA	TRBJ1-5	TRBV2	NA	CASSGGAGNQPQHF	TGTGCCAGCAGTGGCGGGGCGGGCAATCAGCCCCAGCATTTT
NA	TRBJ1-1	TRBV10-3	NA	CAISPRDGDTEAFF	TGTGCCATCAGTCCACGAGATGGAGATACTGAAGCTTTCTTT
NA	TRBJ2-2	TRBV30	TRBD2	CAWTPGGAMDTGELFF	TGTGCCTGGACCCCGGGGGGGGCTATGGACACCGGGGAGCTGTTTTTT
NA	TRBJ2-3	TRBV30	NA	CAADPADTQYF	TGTGCCGCCGATCCGGCAGATACGCAGTATTTT
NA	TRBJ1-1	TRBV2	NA	CASRTEMNTEAFF	TGTGCCAGCAGGACAGAGATGAACACTGAAGCTTTCTTT
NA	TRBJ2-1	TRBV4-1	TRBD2	CASSQASAGAGSSYNEQFF	TGCGCCAGCAGCCAGGCCTCAGCGGGGGCCGGAAGCTCCTACAATGAGCAGTTCTTC
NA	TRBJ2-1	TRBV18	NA	CASSASSYNEQFF	TGTGCCAGCTCAGCCAGCTCCTACAATGAGCAGTTCTTC
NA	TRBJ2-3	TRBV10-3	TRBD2	CAISELGAGGRGTQYF	TGTGCCATCAGTGAGCTCGGAGCGGGGGGGCGGGGTACGCAGTATTTT
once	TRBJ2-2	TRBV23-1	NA	CASSPRWELFF	TGCGCCAGCAGTCCTCGTTGGGAGCTGTTTTTT
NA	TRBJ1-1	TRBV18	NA	CASSLRLIGANTEAFF	TGTGCCAGCTCACTACGTCTGATCGGTGCGAACACTGAAGCTTTCTTT
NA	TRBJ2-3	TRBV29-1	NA	CSVERETDTQYF	TGCAGCGTTGAACGGGAGACAGATACGCAGTATTTT
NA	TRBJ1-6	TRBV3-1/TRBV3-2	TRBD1	CASSQRPGTGDSPLHF	TGTGCCAGCAGCCAGAGGCCCGGGACAGGGGATTCACCCCTCCACTTT
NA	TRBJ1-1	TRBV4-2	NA	CASSQDRRAGEAFF	TGTGCCAGCAGCCAAGATCGGCGAGCAGGGGAGGCTTTCTTT
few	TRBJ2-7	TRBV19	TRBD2	CASAGTSGTGRPYEQYF	TGTGCCAGCGCCGGGACTAGCGGAACCGGGAGACCCTACGAGCAGTACTTC
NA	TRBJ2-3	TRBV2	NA	CASSPLAKQYF	TGTGCCAGCAGTCCCCTAGCCAAGCAGTATTTT
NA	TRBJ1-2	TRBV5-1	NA	CASSLGTDLSGYTF	TGCGCCAGCAGCTTGGGGACGGACTTGAGTGGCTACACCTTC
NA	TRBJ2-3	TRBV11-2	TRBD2	CASSRLGPAGLTDTQYF	TGTGCCAGCAGTCGTTTAGGGCCAGCGGGGCTCACAGATACGCAGTATTTT
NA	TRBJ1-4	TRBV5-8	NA	CASSFQGGAEKLFF	TGTGCCAGCAGCTTCCAAGGAGGGGCTGAAAAACTGTTTTTT
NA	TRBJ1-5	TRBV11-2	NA	CASSLDLGGVDQPQHF	TGTGCCAGCAGCTTAGATCTTGGCGGGGTGGATCAGCCCCAGCATTTT
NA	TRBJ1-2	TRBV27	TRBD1	CASSEGQGRGYTF	TGTGCCAGCAGTGAGGGACAGGGAAGGGGCTACACCTTC
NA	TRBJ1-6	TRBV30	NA	CAWISRREGKNSPLHF	TGTGCCTGGATATCACGGAGGGAAGGAAAAAATTCACCCCTCCACTTT
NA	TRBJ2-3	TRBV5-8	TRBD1	CASSLDRGRTDTQYF	TGTGCCAGCAGCTTGGACAGGGGACGCACAGATACGCAGTATTTT
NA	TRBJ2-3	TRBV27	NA	CASSLSMTATDTQYF	TGTGCCAGCAGTTTATCGATGACAGCGACAGATACGCAGTATTTT
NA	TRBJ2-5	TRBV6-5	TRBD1	CASSPGTGKETQYF	TGTGCCAGCAGCCCCGGGACAGGCAAAGAGACCCAGTACTTC
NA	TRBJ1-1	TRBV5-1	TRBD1	CASSRAPGQGVFRNTEAFF	TGCGCCAGCAGCCGCGCACCGGGACAGGGGGTTTTCAGGAACACTGAAGCTTTCTTT
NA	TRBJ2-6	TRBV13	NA	CASSSRFGAGANVLTF	TGTGCCAGCAGCTCCCGATTCGGGGCTGGGGCCAACGTCCTGACTTTC
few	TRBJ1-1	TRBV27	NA	CASSLSYLGGTEAFF	TGTGCCAGCAGTTTAAGTTATTTGGGAGGCACTGAAGCTTTCTTT
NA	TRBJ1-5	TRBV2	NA	CASRGHQQNQPQHF	TGTGCCAGCAGGGGACATCAACAGAATCAGCCCCAGCATTTT
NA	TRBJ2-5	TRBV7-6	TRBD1	CASSLAPGRGLQETQYF	TGTGCCAGCAGCTTAGCCCCGGGCAGGGGGTTGCAAGAGACCCAGTACTTC